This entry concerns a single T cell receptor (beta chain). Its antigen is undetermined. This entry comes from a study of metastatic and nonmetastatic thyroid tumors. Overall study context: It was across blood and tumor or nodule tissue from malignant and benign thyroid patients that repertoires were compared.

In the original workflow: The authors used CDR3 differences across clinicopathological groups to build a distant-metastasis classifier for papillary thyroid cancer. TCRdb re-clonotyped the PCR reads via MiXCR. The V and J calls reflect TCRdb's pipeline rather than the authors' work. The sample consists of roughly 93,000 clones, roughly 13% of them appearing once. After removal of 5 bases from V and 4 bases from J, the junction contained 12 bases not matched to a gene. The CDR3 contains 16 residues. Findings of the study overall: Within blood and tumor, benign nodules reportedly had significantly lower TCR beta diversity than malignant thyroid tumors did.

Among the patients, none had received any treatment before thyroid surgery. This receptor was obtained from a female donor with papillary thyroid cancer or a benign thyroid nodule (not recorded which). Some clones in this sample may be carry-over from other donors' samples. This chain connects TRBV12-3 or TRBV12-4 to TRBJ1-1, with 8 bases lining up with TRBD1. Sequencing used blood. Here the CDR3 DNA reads TGTGCCAGCAGTAACCAGGGGGCCCCCGGTGGCACTGAAGCTTTCTTT. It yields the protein CASSNQGAPGGTEAFF.